The T cell receptor (beta chain) described here comes from a study of regulatory T cells in long-lasting Graves disease. Study-level points and caveats: TRBV28, TRBJ1-2 and TRBJ2-5 were segments that persistent disease favored.

Worth noting for this clonotype: The antigen remains unidentified.

Germline assignment: CDR1 SEHNR and CDR2 FQNEAQ (reference sequence). The CDR3 contains 15 residues. The ends lost 1 base at V and 6 bases at J; junction bases unmatched: 9. Time point defined: newly diagnosed GD, antithyroid drugs for less than 3 months. TCR sequences were obtained from RNA taken from PBMCs. Arm-PCR of CDR3 regions and iRepertoire HTBI primers were used to build TCR beta libraries. One entry per CDR3 protein results from TCRdb running MiXCR on the multiplex PCR reads. This table holds a few hundred thousand distinct CDR3 sequences, approximately 15% found once. Another study also made use of these data, one on T cells in Graves' hyperthyroidism and ophthalmopathy. That work states: Within blood appeared most thyroid clonotypes that had expanded above 0.001.

The receptor comes from a young man with Graves disease. The source was peripheral blood mononuclear cells (PBMCs), collected at new diagnosis, from a patient treated with antithyroid drugs. The chain employs TRBV7-9 and TRBJ2-7; 7 bases are a match to TRBD2. The CDR3 reads CASSLVSSPGGEQYF. The CDR3 nucleotides are TGTGCCAGCAGCTTAGTGAGCAGCCCGGGAGGCGAGCAGTACTTC.